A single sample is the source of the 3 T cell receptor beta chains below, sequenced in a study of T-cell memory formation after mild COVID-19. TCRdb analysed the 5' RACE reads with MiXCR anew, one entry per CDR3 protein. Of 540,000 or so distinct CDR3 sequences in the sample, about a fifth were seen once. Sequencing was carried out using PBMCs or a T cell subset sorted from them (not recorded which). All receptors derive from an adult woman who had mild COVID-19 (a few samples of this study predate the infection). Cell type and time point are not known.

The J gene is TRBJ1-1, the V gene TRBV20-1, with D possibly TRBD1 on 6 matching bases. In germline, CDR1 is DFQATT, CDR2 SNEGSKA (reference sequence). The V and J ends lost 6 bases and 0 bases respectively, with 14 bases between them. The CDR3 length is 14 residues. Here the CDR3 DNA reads TGCAGTGCAACGACAGGCCTTATGAACACTGAAGCTTTCTTT. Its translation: CSATTGLMNTEAFF.

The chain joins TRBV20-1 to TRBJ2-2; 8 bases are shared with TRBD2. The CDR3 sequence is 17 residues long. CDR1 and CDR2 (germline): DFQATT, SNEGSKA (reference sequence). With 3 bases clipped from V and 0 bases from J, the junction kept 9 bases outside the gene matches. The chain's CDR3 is CSARRRGDSTNTGELFF. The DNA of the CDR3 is TGCAGTGCTAGGAGGCGGGGGGACTCCACGAACACCGGGGAGCTGTTTTTT.

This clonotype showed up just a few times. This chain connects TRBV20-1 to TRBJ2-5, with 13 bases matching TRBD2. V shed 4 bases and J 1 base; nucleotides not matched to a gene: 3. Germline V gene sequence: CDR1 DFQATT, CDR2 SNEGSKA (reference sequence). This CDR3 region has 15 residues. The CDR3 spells CSAKGLAGTQETQYF. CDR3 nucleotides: TGCAGTGCTAAGGGACTAGCGGGGACCCAAGAGACCCAGTACTTC.